These 32 T cell receptor beta chains came from one sample sequenced in a study of control samples from healthy donors and cancer patients. TCRdb keeps only in-frame clones here, not all; method: immunoSEQ multiplex PCR. The repertoire table contains 150,000 to 200,000 clones. Material: blood. The receptor source for this set is a woman in her twenties or thirties in good health.

The chain has TRBV7-2 and TRBJ2-5; D uncertain. CDR1 and CDR2 (germline): SGHTA, FQGNSA. The V gene lost 2 bases and the J gene lost 5 bases, with 15 bases spanning the gap. CDR3 size: 15 residues. The CDR3 nucleotides are TGTGCCAGCAGCTTAAACGGCGGCCAGAGGGAGACCCAGTACTTC. Translating gives CASSLNGGQRETQYF. Using reference TRBV7-2 and TRBJ2-5 for the parts outside the CDR3, the full variable domain is GAGVSQSPSNKVTEKGKDVELRCDPISGHTALYWYRQSLGQGLEFLIYFQGNSAPDKSGLPSDRFSAERTGGSVSTLTIQRTQQEDSAVYLCASSLNGGQRETQYFGPGTRLLVL.

The chain is built from TRBV12-3 or TRBV12-4 and TRBJ1-5; TRBD1 might be the D (5 bases). The CDR3 runs 13 residues. Trimming removed 3 bases at V and 4 bases at J, with 7 bases between. DNA for the CDR3: TGTGCCAGCAGTTTGGGGCCTAATCAGCCCCAGCATTTT. Encoded protein: CASSLGPNQPQHF.

The V gene is TRBV5-6, the J gene TRBJ1-3, with D uncertain. The CDR3 sequence is 14 residues long. V lost 2 bases to trimming and J lost 1 base, with 7 bases between them. Germline V lookup: CDR1 SGHDT, CDR2 YYEEEE. This CDR3 is CASSFGFSGNTIYF. The DNA for the CDR3 is TGTGCCAGCAGCTTTGGATTTTCTGGAAACACCATATATTTT.

The chain has TRBV16 and TRBJ1-5; 7 bases fit TRBD1. Unmatched junction bases numbered 6, after V lost 3 bases and J lost 4 bases. Per the germline V gene, CDR1 is KGHSY and CDR2 is FQNENV. The CDR3 length is 15 residues. The CDR3 reads CASSHSRGLNQPQHF. In nucleotides, the CDR3 is TGTGCCAGCAGCCATTCAAGGGGGCTGAATCAGCCCCAGCATTTT.

The chain is built from TRBV7-2 and TRBJ2-7; D possibly matches TRBD1 or TRBD2 (6 bases each). CDR3 length: 14 residues. The germline gives CDR1 SGHTA, CDR2 FQGNSA. V was shortened by 2 bases and J by 6 bases, with 14 bases between the two germline ends. The CDR3 DNA is TGTGCCAGCAGCTTATTTGAAGGGGGAGGCGAGCAGTACTTC. This gives the protein CASSLFEGGGEQYF.

The V gene is TRBV5-5, the J gene TRBJ1-1; 8 bases map to TRBD1. Germline-derived CDR1 and CDR2 are SGHKS and YYEKEE (reference sequence). V dropped 0 bases and J dropped 7; count of bases not matched to a gene: 8. CDR3 length: 15 amino acids. The CDR3 is CASSLGGTGDFEAFF. The CDR3 bases are TGTGCCAGCAGCTTGGGCGGGACAGGAGACTTTGAAGCTTTCTTT. Based on the CDR3 plus reference TRBV5-5 and TRBJ1-1, the full variable domain is DAGVTQSPTHLIKTRGQQVTLRCSPISGHKSVSWYQQVLGQGPQFIFQYYEKEERGRGNFPDRFSARQFPNYSSELNVNALLLGDSALYLCASSLGGTGDFEAFFGQGTRLTVV.

This chain joins TRBV6-5 and TRBJ1-3; D remains unclear. Trimming pared 7 bases from V and 2 bases from J, leaving 9 bases between. CDR3 length: 13 amino acids. The germline V gene has CDR1 MNHEY and CDR2 SVGAGI. The CDR3, as DNA: TGTGCCAGCAATCTAACCCCTGGAAACACCATATATTTT. The encoded protein is CASNLTPGNTIYF.

The chain carries TRBV28 and TRBJ1-2; a weak D match, TRBD1 (6 bases). V gave up 6 bases and J gave up 2 bases, with 19 bases separating them. The CDR3 has 16 residues. Germline CDR1 is MDHEN and CDR2 is SYDVKM. This chain's CDR3 is CASSWTAFSPNYGYTF. The CDR3 nucleotides are TGTGCCAGCAGCTGGACAGCCTTCTCACCAAACTATGGCTACACCTTC.

J is TRBJ1-2 and V is TRBV11-2; D possibly corresponds to TRBD1 (5 bases). There are 16 residues in the CDR3. Germline V gene lookup returns CDR1 SGHAT and CDR2 FQNNGV. Deletions cut 4 bases from V and 6 bases from J, with 21 bases between. The CDR3 here is CASSSLRGGRGDGYTF. CDR3 DNA: TGTGCCAGCAGCTCTCTCCGGGGGGGGAGGGGCGATGGCTACACCTTC.

This chain connects TRBV5-6 to TRBJ1-5, with D hard to call. CDR3 length: 15 residues. Trimming took 0 bases from V and 4 from J, leaving 11 bases between them. Looked up from germline, CDR1 is SGHDT and CDR2 is YYEEEE. CDR3: CASSLAGTGNQPQHF. CDR3 DNA: TGTGCCAGCAGCTTGGCAGGTACCGGGAATCAGCCCCAGCATTTT.

This chain uses TRBV7-2 with TRBJ2-1, with D hard to call. Per the germline V gene, CDR1 is SGHTA and CDR2 is FQGNSA. V shed 2 bases and J shed 8 bases, with 7 bases lying between them. The CDR3 spans 12 residues. In DNA form, the CDR3 reads TGTGCCAGCAGCTTAAGCAAACATGAGCAGTTCTTC. Its protein is CASSLSKHEQFF.

J is TRBJ2-5 and V is TRBV13, with 11 nucleotides matching TRBD1. Germline V gene sequence: CDR1 PRHDT, CDR2 FYEKMQ (reference sequence). This CDR3 comprises 15 residues. The trim removed 5 bases at V and 5 bases at J, leaving 7 bases unmatched. The CDR3 nucleotides read TGTGCCAGCAGCCAAGGACAGGGGGCAGGTGAGACCCAGTACTTC. It encodes CASSQGQGAGETQYF.

This sequence joins TRBV6-2 or TRBV6-3 and TRBJ2-6; 9 bases align to TRBD1. J was trimmed by 0 bases and V by 2 bases; bases with no gene match: 5. This CDR3 is 18 amino acids long. Germline CDR1 reads MNHEY; CDR2 reads SVGEGT. In nucleotides, the CDR3 is TGTGCCAGCAGTTACACTGGACAGGGGCCCTCTGGGGCCAACGTCCTGACTTTC. This sequence encodes CASSYTGQGPSGANVLTF.

The gene calls are TRBV6-5 and TRBJ2-2; the match to TRBD2 covers 9 bases. The CDR3 totals 15 residues. The germline gives CDR1 MNHEY, CDR2 SVGAGI. The J segment lost 4 bases and the V segment lost 6 bases, leaving 6 bases of the junction unmatched. The CDR3 DNA reads as TGTGCCAGCAGCCCCCGGACTAGCGCCACCGGGGAGCTGTTTTTT. Translating it yields CASSPRTSATGELFF.

The chain employs TRBV14 and TRBJ1-2; D unclear. The germline V gene has CDR1 SGHDN and CDR2 FVKESK. The length of the CDR3 is 17 residues. The V and J ends lost 5 bases and 8 bases respectively, with 27 bases between them. As DNA, the CDR3 is TGTGCCAGCAGCAAAAGTAGTAGAGATGTGCAGACCGTCGGCTACACCTTC. It encodes CASSKSSRDVQTVGYTF.

The chain links TRBV4-1 to TRBJ1-5; 8 positions agree with TRBD1. Germline trimming cut 2 bases from V and 6 bases from J; bases unmatched to any gene: 6. The CDR3 totals 15 residues. Germline CDR1 is MGHRA and CDR2 is YSYEKL. In nucleotides, the CDR3 is TGCGCCAGCAGCCAAAGGACAGGGACGGGTCAGCCCCAGCATTTT. This encodes CASSQRTGTGQPQHF.

The rearrangement joins TRBV15 to TRBJ1-6; no definite D call. The V end lost 5 bases, the J end lost 7 bases, and 9 bases lay between the germline ends. The germline V gene encodes CDR1 LNHNV and CDR2 YYDKDF (reference sequence). This CDR3 region has 13 residues. The CDR3 region has the DNA TGTGCCACCAGCCTGCACCCCAATTCACCCCTCCACTTT. Translating it yields CATSLHPNSPLHF.

The J gene is TRBJ2-7, the V gene TRBV9; D is undetermined. CDR1 is SGDLS, CDR2 YYNGEE, per germline. Trimming stripped 0 bases from V and 4 bases from J, with 11 bases between. The CDR3 extends over 14 amino acids. The DNA of the CDR3 is TGTGCCAGCAGCGTAGGTTTTGGTGGGTACGAGCAGTACTTC. Protein: CASSVGFGGYEQYF.

This rearrangement joins TRBV18 to TRBJ2-4; TRBD1 or TRBD2 may be the D gene (6 bases each). Germline V gene data show CDR1 as KGHSH and CDR2 as LQKENI. The CDR3 contains 15 residues. Between the trimmed V and J ends, which lost 3 bases and 1 base, there was a span of 10 bases. CDR3 DNA sequence: TGTGCCAGCTCACCGGCGGGACATGCCAAAAACATTCAGTACTTC. Translating gives CASSPAGHAKNIQYF.

The chain couples TRBV7-2 to TRBJ2-1; 14 bases match TRBD2. After removal of 10 bases from V and 8 bases from J, the junction contained 4 bases not matched to a gene. The CDR3 is made up of 13 amino acids. CDR1 SGHTA and CDR2 FQGNSA come from the germline V gene. CDR3 amino acids: CATRLAGGYEQFF. DNA for the CDR3: TGTGCCACCAGACTAGCGGGGGGGTATGAGCAGTTCTTC.

The V call is TRBV6-5, the J call TRBJ1-1; no reliable D call. Germline loops: CDR1 MNHEY, CDR2 SVGAGI. This CDR3 region has 11 residues. The V end lost 6 bases, the J end lost 6 bases, and 8 bases lay between the germline ends. CDR3: CASSKDPEAFF. CDR3 nucleotides: TGTGCCAGCAGCAAGGACCCTGAAGCTTTCTTT.

About this clone: The same CDR3 arises from other DNA sequences in this sample as well. The rearrangement links TRBV28 to TRBJ2-7, with 8 bases fitting TRBD1. Germline V lookup: CDR1 MDHEN, CDR2 SYDVKM. The CDR3 has 13 residues. The J segment lost 3 bases and the V segment lost 2 bases, leaving 0 bases of the junction unmatched. For the CDR3, the DNA is TGTGCCAGCAGTTTAGGACAGGGCTACGAGCAGTACTTC. Protein sequence: CASSLGQGYEQYF.

J is TRBJ2-1 and V is TRBV10-3, with D perhaps TRBD2 (6 bases). The germline V and J ends were trimmed by 10 bases and 10 bases, with 17 bases remaining between them. The germline CDR1 and CDR2 sequences are ENHRY and SYGVKD. CDR3 length equals 12 residues. CDR3 coding DNA: TGTGCCACCAGCCTGGGGACTTTCGAGCAGTTCTTC. This translates into CATSLGTFEQFF.

The genes are TRBV2 and TRBJ1-5, with D uncertain. Germline CDR1 reads SNHLY; CDR2 reads FYNNEI. The CDR3 is 13 amino acids. V lost 2 bases and J lost 9, with 11 bases in between. This CDR3 is CASSESRVWPQHF. CDR3 nucleotides: TGTGCCAGCAGTGAAAGTAGGGTGTGGCCCCAGCATTTT.

The V and J genes are TRBV7-8 and TRBJ1-1; D is unresolved. Germline CDR1 and CDR2: SGHVS and FQNEAQ. The CDR3 sequence is 16 residues long. The V and J ends lost 4 bases and 2 bases respectively, with 17 bases between them. This CDR3 is CASSSHPERPNTEAFF. CDR3 sequence (DNA): TGTGCCAGCAGCTCTCACCCCGAGAGACCCAACACTGAAGCTTTCTTT.

The genes are TRBV5-4 and TRBJ2-7; D not certain. Germline CDR1 reads SGHNT; CDR2 reads YYREEE (reference sequence). The V end lost 1 base, the J end lost 1 base, and 6 bases lay between the germline ends. The CDR3 spans 13 residues. The CDR3 DNA is TGTGCCAGCAGCTTGTGGCGTTCCTACGAGCAGTACTTC. This translates into CASSLWRSYEQYF.

J is TRBJ2-2 and V is TRBV4-3; D not resolved. CDR1 is LGHNA and CDR2 is YSLEER in the germline V gene. There are 18 residues in the CDR3. Trimming pared 0 bases from V and 6 bases from J, leaving 20 bases between. The DNA of the CDR3 is TGCGCCAGCAGCCAAGATCGGAGCCCGAGTTGGGCGCCCGGGGAGCTGTTTTTT. Translating it yields CASSQDRSPSWAPGELFF.

V is TRBV27 and J is TRBJ2-7; a possible D gene is TRBD2 (5 bases). The CDR3 runs 14 residues. V was pared by 6 bases and J by 2 bases, with 14 bases between. Germline V gene data show CDR1 as MNHEY and CDR2 as SMNVEV (reference sequence). The CDR3 region is CASRGGRWPYEQYF. CDR3 sequence (DNA): TGTGCCAGCAGAGGAGGCAGGTGGCCCTACGAGCAGTACTTC.

The V and J genes are TRBV12-5 and TRBJ1-6; D ambiguous. Trimming took off 3 bases at V and 4 bases at J, with 22 bases between the two ends. The CDR3 loop spans 19 amino acids. Germline loops: CDR1 LGHNT, CDR2 FRNRAP. The CDR3 region is CASGFRDPLSGMYNSPLHF. CDR3 sequence (DNA): TGTGCTAGTGGTTTCCGCGACCCACTTTCGGGAATGTATAATTCACCCCTCCACTTT. The full variable domain, completed using reference TRBV12-5 and TRBJ1-6, is DARVTQTPRHKVTEMGQEVTMRCQPILGHNTVFWYRQTMMQGLELLAYFRNRAPLDDSGMPKDRFSAEMPDATLATLKIQPSEPRDSAVYFCASGFRDPLSGMYNSPLHFGNGTRLTVT.

Of note for this clone: A read error may account for a junction end that differs from germline. The J gene is TRBJ2-2, the V gene TRBV11-2, with D possibly being TRBD1 (6 bases). The CDR3 sequence is 13 residues long. CDR1 is SGHAT, CDR2 FQNNGV, per germline. The CDR3 region is CASSLEGAGELFF. For the CDR3, the DNA is TGTGCCAGCAGCCTAGAGGGGGCCGGGGAGCTGTTTTTT.

V usage is TRBV6-2 or TRBV6-3 and J usage is TRBJ2-5; the match to TRBD2 covers 9 bases. Germline values: CDR1 MNHEY, CDR2 SVGEGT. V shed 2 bases, J shed 1 base, and the junction held 2 bases outside the gene matches. This CDR3 is 15 amino acids long. CDR3: CASSYDSGGQETQYF. Here the CDR3 DNA reads TGTGCCAGCAGTTACGATAGCGGGGGCCAAGAGACCCAGTACTTC.

The J gene is TRBJ2-1, the V gene TRBV6-4, with D maybe TRBD2 (6 bases). Germline V CDR1 and CDR2: MRHNA, SNTAGT. The CDR3 covers 14 residues. The V end was cut by 6 bases, the J end by 6 bases, with 15 bases between. In DNA form, the CDR3 reads TGTGCCAGCAGCCTTAGCGGTGCTCTCAATGAGCAGTTCTTC. It codes for CASSLSGALNEQFF.